The 32 T cell receptor beta chains presented below share a single source sample, sequenced in a study of Ad26.COV2.S vaccination and SARS-CoV-2 variants. As to treatment: roughly 19 received Ad26.COV2.S at low or high dose, single or two shots; 5 received placebo; per-sample allocation not given. Sampling occurred on day 63 after the first vaccine or placebo injection. Produced via immunoSEQ multiplex PCR; TCRdb's table is partial and in-frame only. The table shows a few hundred thousand clones, with approximately 87% occurring only once. This sample comprised peripheral blood, obtained in a trial of Ad26.COV2.S vaccine versus placebo. The source of these receptors is a person aged 18-65 years who received the Ad26.COV2.S COVID-19 vaccine or a placebo.

The chain has TRBV6-5 and TRBJ1-5, with D tentatively TRBD1 (6 bases). From germline, CDR1 is MNHEY and CDR2 SVGAGI. The CDR3 runs 15 residues. The ends were cut back, 6 bases at V and 2 bases at J, with 14 bases in the middle. This CDR3 is CASREQGIGNQPQHF. DNA for the CDR3: TGTGCCAGCAGAGAGCAGGGGATAGGCAATCAGCCCCAGCATTTT.

Points on this clone: The same CDR3 arises from other DNA sequences in this sample as well. The chain couples TRBV7-9 to TRBJ1-1; D remains unclear. V shed 1 base and J shed 1 base, with 7 bases lying between them. CDR3 length equals 14 residues. CDR1 and CDR2 from the germline V gene are SEHNR and FQNEAQ (reference sequence). This CDR3 reads CASSLVRENTEAFF. CDR3 in DNA: TGTGCCAGCAGCTTAGTTAGGGAGAACACTGAAGCTTTCTTT.

The chain carries TRBV5-1 and TRBJ1-1, with D possibly matching TRBD1 (5 bases). The germline CDR1 and CDR2 sequences are SGHRS and YFSETQ. V gave up 4 bases and J gave up 3 bases, with 10 bases separating them. The CDR3 covers 13 residues. CDR3 amino acids: CASSPTAYTEAFF. In nucleotides, the CDR3 is TGCGCCAGCAGCCCGACAGCGTACACTGAAGCTTTCTTT.

The V gene is TRBV28, the J gene TRBJ2-7; D uncertain. Trimming left V 1 base short and J 3 bases short, with 7 bases between. Germline CDR1 and CDR2: MDHEN and SYDVKM. This CDR3 has 13 amino acids. The CDR3 sequence: CASSLSPFYEQYF. CDR3 bases: TGTGCCAGCAGTTTATCCCCCTTCTACGAGCAGTACTTC.

V usage is TRBV25-1 and J usage is TRBJ2-3; unclear D gene. V was clipped by 2 bases and J by 6 bases, with 6 bases between them. The CDR3 is made up of 12 amino acids. From germline, CDR1 is MGHDK and CDR2 SYGVNS. In DNA, the CDR3 is TGTGCCAGCAGTGAAAGTGCGGATACGCAGTATTTT. This encodes CASSESADTQYF.

V is TRBV25-1 and J is TRBJ1-1; D remains ambiguous. CDR1 and CDR2 from the germline V gene are MGHDK and SYGVNS. Trimming took 3 bases from V and 2 from J, leaving 7 bases between them. The CDR3 is 13 residues long. The CDR3 coding sequence is TGTGCCAGCAGTGACCAAGTAAACACTGAAGCTTTCTTT. Encoded protein: CASSDQVNTEAFF.

This clone was counted a few times. The rearrangement uses TRBV7-4 and TRBJ2-7, with a weak D call TRBD1 (5 bases). The germline CDR1 and CDR2 sequences are SGHVT and SQSDAQ. V lost 0 bases, J lost 2 bases, and 11 bases lay in between. The CDR3 covers 15 residues. Here the CDR3 reads CASSLAWTRTYEQYF. The CDR3, as DNA: TGTGCCAGCAGCTTAGCGTGGACAAGGACCTACGAGCAGTACTTC.

The chain is built from TRBV11-1 and TRBJ2-5; D is ambiguous. CDR1 SGHAT and CDR2 FQDESV come from the germline V gene (reference sequence). The CDR3 runs to 14 residues. V was trimmed by 2 bases and J by 1 base, leaving 8 bases between them. The chain's CDR3 is CASSLMTGQETQYF. CDR3 in DNA: TGTGCCAGCAGCTTAATGACTGGCCAAGAGACCCAGTACTTC.

This clone was picked up one time. DNA for the CDR3: TGTGCCAGTAGAAGGCAGGGCGGGAATGAGCAGTTCTTC. Amino acids: CASRRQGGNEQFF. The chain is built from TRBV19 and TRBJ2-1, with D perhaps TRBD1 or TRBD2 (5 bases each). In germline, CDR1 is LNHDA, CDR2 SQIVND (reference sequence). The V gene lost 6 bases and the J gene lost 7 bases, with 13 bases spanning the gap. The CDR3 covers 13 residues.

This chain uses TRBV10-3 with TRBJ2-3, with 10 bases fitting TRBD1. Trimming removed 4 bases from V and 5 bases from J; junction bases left unmatched: 3. Germline-derived CDR1 and CDR2 are ENHRY and SYGVKD. The CDR3 contains 14 residues. The DNA of the CDR3 is TGTGCCATCAGTGTGGGACAGGGGCGAGATACGCAGTATTTT. Its protein is CAISVGQGRDTQYF.

This clone has only a few counts. The V gene is TRBV7-8, the J gene TRBJ1-2; TRBD1 matches 9 bases. The CDR3 sequence is 13 residues long. Per germline, CDR1 SGHVS and CDR2 FQNEAQ. The trim removed 1 base at V and 7 bases at J, leaving 1 base unmatched. This CDR3 is CASSLGQGGGYTF. The CDR3 DNA reads as TGTGCCAGCAGCTTAGGACAGGGGGGTGGCTACACCTTC.

CDR3 residues: CATSDRGTGRGEQFF. Written as DNA, the CDR3 is TGTGCCACCAGTGATAGGGGGACAGGGAGAGGTGAGCAGTTCTTC. The chain combines TRBV24-1 with TRBJ2-1, with 9 bases that match TRBD1. The CDR3 runs to 15 residues. Trimming cost V 3 bases and J 9 bases; bases outside gene matches: 8. Germline V gene lookup returns CDR1 KGHDR and CDR2 SFDVKD.

The chain links TRBV7-6 to TRBJ1-1; D remains unclear. The germline CDR1 and CDR2 sequences are SGHVS and FNYEAQ. The CDR3 runs to 19 residues. Trimming shortened V by 1 base and J by 0 bases, and 21 bases separated the two germline ends. The CDR3 is CASSLDGPRYKDMNTEAFF. CDR3 bases: TGTGCCAGCAGCTTAGACGGGCCACGGTACAAAGACATGAACACTGAAGCTTTCTTT.

This chain joins TRBV5-5 and TRBJ1-1; D gene ambiguous. V was shortened by 5 bases and J by 2 bases, with 7 bases between the two germline ends. The CDR3 spans 12 residues. Germline V gives CDR1 SGHKS, CDR2 YYEKEE (reference sequence). The DNA for the CDR3 is TGTGCCAGCAGTCCTGGCAACACTGAAGCTTTCTTT. Amino acids: CASSPGNTEAFF.

This clone appeared a single time. The chain joins TRBV4-1 to TRBJ1-4, with TRBD1 identical over 11 bases. The CDR3 length is 17 residues. Germline CDR1 MGHRA, CDR2 YSYEKL. The junction had 10 bases not matched to a gene; V was cut back by 2 bases and J by 8 bases. CDR3 sequence (DNA): TGCGCCAGCAGCCAAACTCCTCAGGGACAGGGGGACGAAAAACTGTTTTTT. The encoded protein is CASSQTPQGQGDEKLFF.

The chain links TRBV11-2 to TRBJ2-2; D remains ambiguous. Deletions cut 5 bases from V and 3 bases from J, with 4 bases between. CDR1 and CDR2 from the germline V gene are SGHAT and FQNNGV. The CDR3 is made up of 12 amino acids. CDR3 in DNA: TGTGCCAGCAGCATCGACACCGGGGAGCTGTTTTTT. Translation: CASSIDTGELFF.

The gene calls are TRBV10-2 and TRBJ1-5; D ambiguous. V lost 1 base and J 5 bases, leaving 6 bases between the germline ends. This CDR3 has 13 residues. Germline V lookup: CDR1 WSHSY, CDR2 SAAADI. In nucleotides, the CDR3 is TGCGCCAGCAGTGAGTTCACGTATCAGCCCCAGCATTTT. Protein: CASSEFTYQPQHF.

The chain uses TRBV7-8 and TRBJ1-1, with 7 bases lining up with TRBD1. Germline V gene sequence: CDR1 SGHVS, CDR2 FQNEAQ. The CDR3 is 15 amino acids. V trimming: 6 bases; J trimming: 0 bases; junction bases outside the gene matches: 7. The CDR3 DNA sequence: TGTGCCAGCAGGCAACTGGACAGGATGAACACTGAAGCTTTCTTT. Translated: CASRQLDRMNTEAFF.

CDR3 DNA: TGTGCCAGTAGTTTTACATCGAACACCGGGGAGCTGTTTTTT. This translates into CASSFTSNTGELFF. The V call is TRBV19, the J call TRBJ2-2; D ambiguous. This CDR3 has 14 amino acids. V was clipped by 5 bases and J by 0 bases, with 7 bases between them. Germline V gene sequence: CDR1 LNHDA, CDR2 SQIVND (reference sequence).

The J gene is TRBJ2-3, the V gene TRBV7-8, with D possibly being TRBD2 (6 bases). Germline CDR1 SGHVS, CDR2 FQNEAQ. V dropped 3 bases and J dropped 2 bases, with 6 bases sitting between them. The CDR3 sequence is 13 residues long. CDR3 DNA sequence: TGTGCCAGCAGCTTGGGACTCACAGATACGCAGTATTTT. Encoded protein: CASSLGLTDTQYF.

This sequence joins TRBV11-3 and TRBJ1-2; D gene ambiguous. V lost 0 bases, J lost 4 bases, and 6 bases lay in between. The CDR3 totals 13 residues. Germline-derived CDR1 and CDR2 are SGHNT and YENEEA. As DNA, the CDR3 is TGTGCCAGCAGCTTAGATCGGGGCTATGGCTACACCTTC. Translation gives CASSLDRGYGYTF.

The rearrangement joins TRBV9 to TRBJ2-3, with 9 nucleotides matching TRBD1. V shed 4 bases, J shed 4 bases, and the junction held 10 bases outside the gene matches. CDR1 and CDR2 (germline): SGDLS, YYNGEE. The CDR3 covers 16 residues. The CDR3 DNA follows: TGTGCCAGCAGCCCCACAGGGGGCGCGGGGGCAGATACGCAGTATTTT. The encoded protein is CASSPTGGAGADTQYF. Supplemented by reference TRBV9 and TRBJ2-3, the full variable domain reads DSGVTQTPKHLITATGQRVTLRCSPRSGDLSVYWYQQSLDQGLQFLIQYYNGEERAKGNILERFSAQQFPDLHSELNLSSLELGDSALYFCASSPTGGAGADTQYFGPGTRLTVL.

This sequence joins TRBV29-1 and TRBJ1-1; no definite D call. The CDR3 has 12 amino acids. V was pared by 4 bases and J by 6 bases, with 12 bases between. Germline V gene data show CDR1 as SQVTM and CDR2 as ANQGSEA. CDR3 bases: TGCAGCGTTGGCCAGCTGAAGGCTGAAGCTTTCTTT. Residues: CSVGQLKAEAFF.

The chain uses TRBV7-9 and TRBJ2-7; a possible D gene is TRBD1 (6 bases). CDR1 SEHNR and CDR2 FQNEAQ come from the germline V gene (reference sequence). This CDR3 comprises 15 residues. V lost 3 bases and J lost 0, with 12 bases in between. The CDR3 DNA reads TGTGCCAGCAGCTTCCCCCAGGGGAGCTCCTACGAGCAGTACTTC. The encoded protein is CASSFPQGSSYEQYF.

The rearrangement links TRBV12-3 or TRBV12-4 to TRBJ2-7, with D uncertain. The CDR3 runs 13 residues. Trimming pared 6 bases from V and 2 bases from J, leaving 11 bases between. CDR3 residues: CASSPPWTYEQYF. CDR3 nucleotides: TGTGCCAGCAGCCCTCCTTGGACCTACGAGCAGTACTTC.

The V call is TRBV6-6, the J call TRBJ1-2; the D is unclear. Germline V CDR1 and CDR2: MNHNY, SVGAGI (reference sequence). Between the trimmed V and J ends, which lost 6 bases and 8 bases, there was a span of 13 bases. The CDR3 extends over 12 amino acids. The CDR3, as DNA: TGTGCCAGCAGCCCGGCCTTGGAGGGCTACACCTTC. This sequence encodes CASSPALEGYTF.

CDR3 residues: CASTRVGFRGGKVLGEQYF. Here the CDR3 DNA reads TGTGCCAGCACGCGGGTGGGTTTTCGGGGCGGTAAAGTCCTAGGCGAGCAGTACTTC. This chain connects TRBV28 to TRBJ2-7; possibly TRBD1 or TRBD2 for D (5 bases each). The CDR3 spans 19 residues. Germline CDR1 and CDR2: MDHEN and SYDVKM. The V gene lost 7 bases and the J gene lost 6 bases, with 34 bases spanning the gap.

The V gene is TRBV10-1, the J gene TRBJ2-2, with TRBD2 matching over 8 bases. The V and J ends lost 4 bases and 1 base, in that order; junction bases with no gene match: 2. The CDR3 runs to 15 residues. The germline V gene has CDR1 WNHNN and CDR2 SYGVQD (reference sequence). CDR3 sequence reads: CASSGAGENTGELFF. The CDR3 DNA reads TGCGCCAGCAGTGGAGCGGGAGAGAACACCGGGGAGCTGTTTTTT.

The genes are TRBV2 and TRBJ2-7; 8 bases are a match to TRBD1. In germline, CDR1 is SNHLY, CDR2 FYNNEI. The CDR3 is 14 amino acids. Trimming at V came to 2 bases and at J to 2 bases, leaving 2 bases not matched to a gene. The CDR3 region is CASSELTGAYEQYF. The DNA of the CDR3 is TGTGCCAGCAGTGAATTGACAGGGGCCTACGAGCAGTACTTC.

The chain uses TRBV27 and TRBJ1-1; the match to TRBD1 covers 7 bases. CDR1 is MNHEY and CDR2 is SMNVEV in the germline V gene (reference sequence). The CDR3 is made up of 14 amino acids. V lost 4 bases to trimming and J lost 3 bases; unmatched junction nucleotides: 5. In nucleotides, the CDR3 is TGTGCCAGCAGTTCCCGACAGGGTCACACTGAAGCTTTCTTT. Amino acids: CASSSRQGHTEAFF.

The CDR3 is CASSFTDFYGYTF. CDR3 sequence (DNA): TGTGCCAGCAGCTTTACAGACTTCTATGGCTACACCTTC. V gene TRBV7-9 combines with J gene TRBJ1-2; D is unclear. Germline lookup yields CDR1 SEHNR and CDR2 FQNEAQ (reference sequence). Trimming removed 3 bases at V and 4 bases at J, with 9 bases between. The CDR3 consists of 13 residues.

The V gene is TRBV6-2 or TRBV6-3, the J gene TRBJ1-1; tentatively, D is TRBD1 (6 bases). V lost 6 bases, J lost 7 bases, and 21 bases lay in between. Germline V CDR1 and CDR2: MNHEY, SVGEGT. The CDR3 sequence is 15 residues long. The CDR3 loop reads CASSPGQSLADEAFF. Here the CDR3 DNA reads TGTGCCAGCAGCCCAGGACAGTCCCTGGCCGATGAAGCTTTCTTT.